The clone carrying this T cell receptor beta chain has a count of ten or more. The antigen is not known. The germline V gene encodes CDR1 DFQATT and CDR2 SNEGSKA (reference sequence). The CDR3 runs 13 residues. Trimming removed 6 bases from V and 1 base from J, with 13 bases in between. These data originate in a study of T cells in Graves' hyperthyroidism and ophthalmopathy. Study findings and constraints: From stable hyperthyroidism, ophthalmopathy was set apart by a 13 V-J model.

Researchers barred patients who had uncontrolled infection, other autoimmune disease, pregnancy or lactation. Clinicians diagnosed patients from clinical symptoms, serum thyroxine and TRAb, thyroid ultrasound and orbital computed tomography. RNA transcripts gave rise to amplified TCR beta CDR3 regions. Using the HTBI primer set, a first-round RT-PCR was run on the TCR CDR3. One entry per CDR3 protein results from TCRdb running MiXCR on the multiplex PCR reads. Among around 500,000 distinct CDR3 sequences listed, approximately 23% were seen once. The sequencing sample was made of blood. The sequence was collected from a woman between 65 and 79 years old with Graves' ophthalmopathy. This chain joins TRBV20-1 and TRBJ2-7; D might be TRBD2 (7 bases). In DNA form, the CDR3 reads TGCAGTGCCGGGGAGGGGGAGTCCTACGAGCAGTACTTC. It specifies CSAGEGESYEQYF.